This T cell receptor beta chain derives from a study of blood T cell repertoires in COVID-19. Study overall: Researchers got acute and convalescent COVID-19 samples from the United States, Italy and Spain. T cells, B-cell-depleted T cells, or PBMCs supplied cDNA or gDNA.

Germline loops: CDR1 MNHEY, CDR2 SMNVEV (reference sequence). Unmatched junction bases numbered 12, after V lost 6 bases and J lost 4 bases. The CDR3 is 17 residues long. In the source study's methods: Counts of nucleated cells, estimated from reference gene primer amplification, were obtained. Clones were sequenced by immunoSEQ multiplex PCR, and TCRdb holds only the in-frame ones, with some missing. V and J calls and clone size are those listed in that table; D and trimming were worked out from the DNA. The sample holds over 140,000 clones, about 82% seen once. This TCR derives from an elderly woman with active or convalescent COVID-19. The rearrangement joins TRBV27 to TRBJ2-1; 10 bases match TRBD2. The sample was peripheral blood. CDR3 protein: CASRGGLAGGKYNEQFF. The CDR3, as DNA: TGTGCCAGCAGAGGTGGGTTAGCGGGGGGCAAGTACAATGAGCAGTTCTTC.